Listed here is a single T cell receptor beta chain. This sample is drawn from a study of blood T cell repertoires in COVID-19. About the study: Acute-phase and convalescent COVID-19 samples originated in the United States, Italy and Spain. Sources were T cells, B-cell-depleted T cells, or PBMCs; the material itself was cDNA or gDNA.

The germline V gene encodes CDR1 SGHNT and CDR2 YYREEE (reference sequence). Trimming took 6 bases from V and 3 from J; bases not matched to a gene: 11. The CDR3 extends over 15 amino acids. Under the authors' procedure: Amplification with reference gene primers provided the estimates of nucleated cell counts. TCRdb keeps only in-frame clones here, not all; method: immunoSEQ multiplex PCR. The V and J calls and clone size are taken from that table; D and trimming were inferred from the DNA. The table records about 74,000 clones, approximately 83% of them present only once. Sequenced material: peripheral blood. This clonotype originated in a man older than 75 with acute or convalescent COVID-19. This rearrangement joins TRBV5-4 to TRBJ1-2, with 7 bases that match TRBD1. This CDR3 is CASNFQGESYYGYTF. For the CDR3, the DNA is TGTGCCAGCAACTTTCAGGGGGAATCTTACTATGGCTACACCTTC.